This T cell receptor (beta chain) originates from a study of blood T cell repertoires in COVID-19. Whole-study context: PBMCs, B-cell-depleted T cells, or T cells provided the cDNA or gDNA that made up the material.

Clones were sequenced by immunoSEQ multiplex PCR, and TCRdb holds only the in-frame ones, with some missing. The sample comprises fewer than 450,000 clones, 90% of which are singletons, and 0.55% to 0.75% rests with the top ten. Clinical history reported by participants formed the basis on which cohorts were assigned. Recovered status applied to Cohort 3 donors who had two consecutive negative PCRs. It also applied to those with clearance or with symptom resolution. Germline loops: CDR1 MDHEN, CDR2 SYDVKM. The CDR3 is made up of 19 amino acids. J gave up 5 bases and V 0 bases, and 16 bases lay outside the gene matches.

Sequencing was done on a sample of PBMCs or T cells enriched from blood (not recorded which). The rearrangement links TRBV28 to TRBJ1-2; the match to TRBD1 covers 9 bases. The sequence was collected from a young man who had recovered from COVID-19. CDR3 in amino acids: CASSLWGSGTGREKYGYTF. DNA for the CDR3: TGTGCCAGCAGTTTATGGGGGTCCGGGACAGGGAGAGAGAAGTATGGCTACACCTTC.